This TCR beta chain came from a study of T cell responses to AZD1222 COVID-19 vaccine. J lost 5 bases, V lost 4 bases, and 9 bases had no gene match. The CDR3 spans 15 residues. Per the germline V gene, CDR1 is SGHNT and CDR2 is YYREEE (reference sequence). The study's findings and limits: Donors skewed white British and female; clonal diversity was possibly underestimated.

Using immunoSEQ multiplex PCR, the repertoire was profiled, and TCRdb retains in-frame clones only, with some absent. The data hold under 100,000 clones, with just over 85% observed a single time. This clone was observed once. Its specificity is not known. The specimen was peripheral blood, collected on day 0 of AZD1222 vaccination. The source is an adult in good health. The V call is TRBV5-4, the J call TRBJ2-3, with TRBD2 identical over 8 bases. CDR3 region: CASSPSGRARDTQYF. In DNA form, the CDR3 reads TGTGCCAGCAGCCCCTCCGGGAGGGCCAGAGATACGCAGTATTTT.